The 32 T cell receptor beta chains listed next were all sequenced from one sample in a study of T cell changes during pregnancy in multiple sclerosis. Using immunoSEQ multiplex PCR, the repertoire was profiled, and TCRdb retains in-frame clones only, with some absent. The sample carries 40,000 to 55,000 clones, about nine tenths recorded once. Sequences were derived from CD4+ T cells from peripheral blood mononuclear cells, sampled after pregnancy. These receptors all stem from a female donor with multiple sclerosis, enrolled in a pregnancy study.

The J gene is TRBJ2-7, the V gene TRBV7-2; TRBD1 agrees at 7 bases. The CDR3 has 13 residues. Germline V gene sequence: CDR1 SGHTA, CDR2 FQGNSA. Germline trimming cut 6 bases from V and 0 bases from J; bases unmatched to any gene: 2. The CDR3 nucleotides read TGTGCCAGCAGATCAGGGGGCTCCTACGAGCAGTACTTC. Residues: CASRSGGSYEQYF.

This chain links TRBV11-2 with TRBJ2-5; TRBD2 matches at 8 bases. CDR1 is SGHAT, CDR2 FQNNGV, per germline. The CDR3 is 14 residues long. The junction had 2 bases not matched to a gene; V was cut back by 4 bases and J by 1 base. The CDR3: CASSSTSAQETQYF. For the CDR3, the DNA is TGTGCCAGCAGCTCGACTAGCGCCCAAGAGACCCAGTACTTC.

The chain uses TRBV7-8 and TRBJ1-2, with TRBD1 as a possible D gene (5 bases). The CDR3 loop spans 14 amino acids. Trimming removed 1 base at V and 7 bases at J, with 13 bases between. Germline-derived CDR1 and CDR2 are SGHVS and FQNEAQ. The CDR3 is CASSLVGGETGYTF. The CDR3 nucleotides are TGTGCCAGCAGCTTAGTGGGGGGAGAGACTGGCTACACCTTC.

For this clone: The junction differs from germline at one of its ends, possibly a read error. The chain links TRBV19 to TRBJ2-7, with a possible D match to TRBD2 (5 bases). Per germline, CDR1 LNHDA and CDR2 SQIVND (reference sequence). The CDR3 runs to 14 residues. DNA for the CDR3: TGTGCCAGTAGTACCGACGGAGGCTCCCACGAGCAGTACTTC. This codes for CASSTDGGSHEQYF.

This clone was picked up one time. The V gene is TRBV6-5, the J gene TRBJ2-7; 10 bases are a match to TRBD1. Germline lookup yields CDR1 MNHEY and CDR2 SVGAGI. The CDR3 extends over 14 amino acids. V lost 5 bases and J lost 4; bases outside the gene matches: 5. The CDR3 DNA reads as TGTGCCAGCAGTCGAGGACAGGGGGATTACGAGCAGTACTTC. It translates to CASSRGQGDYEQYF.

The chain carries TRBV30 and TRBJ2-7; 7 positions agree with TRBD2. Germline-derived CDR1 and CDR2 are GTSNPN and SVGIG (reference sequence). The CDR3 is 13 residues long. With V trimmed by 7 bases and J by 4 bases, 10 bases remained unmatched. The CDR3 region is CALGALATYEQYF. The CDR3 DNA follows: TGTGCCTTAGGTGCACTAGCGACGTACGAGCAGTACTTC. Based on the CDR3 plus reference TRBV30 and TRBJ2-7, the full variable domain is SQTIHQWPATLVQPVGSPLSLECTVEGTSNPNLYWYRQAAGRGLQLLFYSVGIGQISSEVPQNLSASRPQDRQFILSSKKLLLSDSGFYLCALGALATYEQYFGPGTRLTVT.

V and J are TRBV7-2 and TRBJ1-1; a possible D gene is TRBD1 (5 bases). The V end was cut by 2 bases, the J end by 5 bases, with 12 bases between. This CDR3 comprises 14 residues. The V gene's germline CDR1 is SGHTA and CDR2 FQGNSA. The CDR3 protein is CASSLRGGTTEAFF. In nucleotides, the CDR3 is TGTGCCAGCAGCTTACGGGGGGGTACGACTGAAGCTTTCTTT.

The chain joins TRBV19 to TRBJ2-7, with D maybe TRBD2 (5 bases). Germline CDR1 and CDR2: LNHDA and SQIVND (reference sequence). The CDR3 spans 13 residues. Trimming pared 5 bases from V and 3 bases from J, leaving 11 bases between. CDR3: CASSLAGGYEQYF. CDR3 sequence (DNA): TGTGCCAGTAGTCTGGCCGGAGGCTACGAGCAGTACTTC.

The CDR3 loop is CASSFGESSYNEQFF. The CDR3 DNA sequence: TGTGCCAGCAGCTTCGGGGAAAGCTCCTACAATGAGCAGTTCTTC. J is TRBJ2-1 and V is TRBV7-3; D may be TRBD2 (5 bases). The germline V and J ends were trimmed by 3 bases and 0 bases, with 9 bases remaining between them. The CDR3 consists of 15 residues. Germline V lookup: CDR1 SGHTA, CDR2 FQGTGA.

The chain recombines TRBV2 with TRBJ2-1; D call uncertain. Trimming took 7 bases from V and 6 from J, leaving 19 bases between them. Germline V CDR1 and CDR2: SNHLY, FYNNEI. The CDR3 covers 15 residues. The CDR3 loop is CASTAERILANEQFF. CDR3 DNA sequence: TGTGCCAGCACCGCCGAGAGGATATTAGCCAATGAGCAGTTCTTC.

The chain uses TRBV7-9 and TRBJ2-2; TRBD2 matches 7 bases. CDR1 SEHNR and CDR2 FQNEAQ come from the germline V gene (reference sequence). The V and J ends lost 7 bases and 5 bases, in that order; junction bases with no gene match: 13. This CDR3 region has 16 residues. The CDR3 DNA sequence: TGTGCCAGCACTAAACGGAGGGAGGGGAGTACCGGGGAGCTGTTTTTT. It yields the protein CASTKRREGSTGELFF.

This chain's CDR3 is CASSRMVAGTDTQYF. The DNA for the CDR3 is TGTGCCAGCAGCCGAATGGTAGCGGGCACAGATACGCAGTATTTT. The chain is built from TRBV11-2 and TRBJ2-3, with D possibly matching TRBD2 (6 bases). CDR3 length equals 15 residues. Germline V gene sequence: CDR1 SGHAT, CDR2 FQNNGV. Trimming removed 5 bases at V and 1 base at J, with 13 bases between.

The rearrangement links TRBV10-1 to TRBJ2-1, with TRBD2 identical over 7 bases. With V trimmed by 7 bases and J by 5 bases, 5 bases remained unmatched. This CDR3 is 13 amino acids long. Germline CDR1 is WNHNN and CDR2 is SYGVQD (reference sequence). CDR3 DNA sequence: TGCGCCAGCAAAGGGCTAGCGGACAATGAGCAGTTCTTC. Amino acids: CASKGLADNEQFF.

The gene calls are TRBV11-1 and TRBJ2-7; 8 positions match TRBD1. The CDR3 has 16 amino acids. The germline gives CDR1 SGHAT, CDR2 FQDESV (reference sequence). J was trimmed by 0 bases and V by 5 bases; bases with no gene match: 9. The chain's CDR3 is CASSAPGTGTSYEQYF. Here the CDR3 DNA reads TGTGCCAGCAGCGCTCCCGGGACAGGCACCTCCTACGAGCAGTACTTC.

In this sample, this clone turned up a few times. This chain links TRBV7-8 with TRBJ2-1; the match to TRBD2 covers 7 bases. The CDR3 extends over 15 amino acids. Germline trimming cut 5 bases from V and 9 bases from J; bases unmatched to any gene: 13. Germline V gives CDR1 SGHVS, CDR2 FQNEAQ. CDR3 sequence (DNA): TGTGCCAGCAGCGTCAGCGGGACGGGGTTCGGTGAGCAGTTCTTC. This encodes CASSVSGTGFGEQFF.

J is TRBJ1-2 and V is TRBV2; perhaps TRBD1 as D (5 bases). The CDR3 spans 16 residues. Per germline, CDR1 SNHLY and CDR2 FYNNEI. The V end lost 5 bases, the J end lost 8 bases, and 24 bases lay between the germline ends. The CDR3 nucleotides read TGTGCCAGCAGTCCGGATCTTGGGGGGGACCCCTTGGGCTACACCTTC. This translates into CASSPDLGGDPLGYTF.

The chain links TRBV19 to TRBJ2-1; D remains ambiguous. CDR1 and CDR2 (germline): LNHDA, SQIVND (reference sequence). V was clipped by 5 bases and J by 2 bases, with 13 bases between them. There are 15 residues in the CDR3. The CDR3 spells CASSSRGNAYNEQFF. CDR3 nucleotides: TGTGCCAGTAGTTCTCGCGGAAATGCCTACAATGAGCAGTTCTTC.

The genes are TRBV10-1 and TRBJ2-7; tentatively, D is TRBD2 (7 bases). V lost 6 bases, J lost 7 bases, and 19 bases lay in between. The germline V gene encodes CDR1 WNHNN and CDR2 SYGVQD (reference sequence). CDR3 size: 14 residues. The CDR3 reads CASREGGGVGEQYF. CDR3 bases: TGCGCCAGCAGGGAAGGGGGGGGCGTGGGGGAGCAGTACTTC.

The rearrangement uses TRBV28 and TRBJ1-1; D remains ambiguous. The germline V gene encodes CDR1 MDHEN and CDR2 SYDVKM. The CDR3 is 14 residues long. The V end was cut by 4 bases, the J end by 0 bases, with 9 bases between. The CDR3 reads CASSSQFMNTEAFF. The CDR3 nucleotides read TGTGCCAGCAGTTCACAGTTCATGAACACTGAAGCTTTCTTT.

DNA for the CDR3: TGTGCCAGCAGTGGCGGGACAGGGGGGAAAACGACTAATGAAAAACTGTTTTTT. Its translation is CASSGGTGGKTTNEKLFF. The genes are TRBV6-1 and TRBJ1-4, with 11 bases that match TRBD1. Trimming removed 4 bases from V and 2 bases from J; junction bases left unmatched: 9. The CDR3 sequence is 18 residues long. CDR1 is MNHNS, CDR2 SASEGT, per germline.

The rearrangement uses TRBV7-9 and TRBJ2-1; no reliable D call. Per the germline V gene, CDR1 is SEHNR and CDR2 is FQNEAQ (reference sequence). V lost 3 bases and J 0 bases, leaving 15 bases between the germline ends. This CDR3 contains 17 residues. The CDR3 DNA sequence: TGTGCCAGCAGCTTTCTCGTAACGCCGAGCTCCTACAATGAGCAGTTCTTC. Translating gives CASSFLVTPSSYNEQFF. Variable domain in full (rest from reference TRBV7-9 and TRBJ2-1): DTGVSQNPRHKITKRGQNVTFRCDPISEHNRLYWYRQTLGQGPEFLTYFQNEAQLEKSRLLSDRFSAERPKGSFSTLEIQRTEQGDSAMYLCASSFLVTPSSYNEQFFGPGTRLTVL.

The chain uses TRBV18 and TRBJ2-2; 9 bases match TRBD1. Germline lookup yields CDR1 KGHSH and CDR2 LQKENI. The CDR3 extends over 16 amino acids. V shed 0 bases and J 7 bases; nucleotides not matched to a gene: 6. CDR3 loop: CASSPPGQGVGGELFF. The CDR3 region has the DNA TGTGCCAGCTCACCACCGGGACAGGGTGTTGGCGGGGAGCTGTTTTTT.

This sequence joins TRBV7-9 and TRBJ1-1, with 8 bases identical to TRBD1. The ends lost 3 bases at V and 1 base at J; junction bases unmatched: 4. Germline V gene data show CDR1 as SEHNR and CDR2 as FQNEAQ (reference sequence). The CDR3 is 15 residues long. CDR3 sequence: CASSFSGGRNTEAFF. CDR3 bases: TGTGCCAGCAGCTTCTCAGGGGGCCGGAACACTGAAGCTTTCTTT.

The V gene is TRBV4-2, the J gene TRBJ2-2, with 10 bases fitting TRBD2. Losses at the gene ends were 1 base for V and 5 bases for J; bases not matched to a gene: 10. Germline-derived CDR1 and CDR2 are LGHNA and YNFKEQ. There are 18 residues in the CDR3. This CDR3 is CASSQGGSGRAGTGELFF. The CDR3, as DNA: TGTGCCAGCAGCCAAGGGGGCAGCGGGAGGGCCGGTACCGGGGAGCTGTTTTTT.

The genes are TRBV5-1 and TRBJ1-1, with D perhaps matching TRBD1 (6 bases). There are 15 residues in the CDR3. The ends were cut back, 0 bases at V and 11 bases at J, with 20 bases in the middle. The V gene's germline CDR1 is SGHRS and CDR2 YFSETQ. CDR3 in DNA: TGCGCCAGCAGCTTGGAGGGGGTTCCCGGCGAAGAGGCTTTCTTT. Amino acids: CASSLEGVPGEEAFF.

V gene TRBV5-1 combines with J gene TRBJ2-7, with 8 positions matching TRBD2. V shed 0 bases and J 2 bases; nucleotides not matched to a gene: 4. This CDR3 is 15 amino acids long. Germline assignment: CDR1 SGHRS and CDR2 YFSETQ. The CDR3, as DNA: TGCGCCAGCAGCTTGGCCGGGACTAGAACCTACGAGCAGTACTTC. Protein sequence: CASSLAGTRTYEQYF. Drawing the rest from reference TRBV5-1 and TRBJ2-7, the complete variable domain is KAGVTQTPRYLIKTRGQQVTLSCSPISGHRSVSWYQQTPGQGLQFLFEYFSETQRNKGNFPGRFSGRQFSNSRSEMNVSTLELGDSALYLCASSLAGTRTYEQYFGPGTRLTVT.

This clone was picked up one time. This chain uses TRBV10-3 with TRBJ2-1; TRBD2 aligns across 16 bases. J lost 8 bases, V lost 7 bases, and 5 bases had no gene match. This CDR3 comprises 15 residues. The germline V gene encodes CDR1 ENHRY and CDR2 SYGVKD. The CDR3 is CAITQGTSGRDEQFF. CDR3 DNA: TGTGCCATCACCCAAGGGACTAGCGGGAGGGATGAGCAGTTCTTC.

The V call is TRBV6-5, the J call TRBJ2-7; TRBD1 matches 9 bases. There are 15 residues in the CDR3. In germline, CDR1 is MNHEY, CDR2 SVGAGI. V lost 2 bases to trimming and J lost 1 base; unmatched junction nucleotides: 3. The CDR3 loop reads CASSYDRGDSYEQYF. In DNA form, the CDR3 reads TGTGCCAGCAGTTACGACAGGGGGGATTCCTACGAGCAGTACTTC.

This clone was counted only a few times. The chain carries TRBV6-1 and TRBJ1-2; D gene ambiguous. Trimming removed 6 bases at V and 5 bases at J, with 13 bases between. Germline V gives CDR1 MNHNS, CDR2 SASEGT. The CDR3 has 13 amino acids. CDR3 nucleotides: TGTGCCAGCAGCATCGGACTTGAGTATGGCTACACCTTC. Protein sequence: CASSIGLEYGYTF.

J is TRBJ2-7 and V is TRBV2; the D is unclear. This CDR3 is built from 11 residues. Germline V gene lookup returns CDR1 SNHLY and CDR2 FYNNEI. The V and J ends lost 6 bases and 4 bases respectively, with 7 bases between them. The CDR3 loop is CASRRIYEQYF. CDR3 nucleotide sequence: TGTGCCAGCAGGAGGATTTACGAGCAGTACTTC.

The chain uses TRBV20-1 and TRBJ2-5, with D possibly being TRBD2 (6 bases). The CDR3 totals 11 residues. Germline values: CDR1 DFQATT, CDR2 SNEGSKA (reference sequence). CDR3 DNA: TGCACCGCGGGGTGGCAAGAGACCCAGTACTTC. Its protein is CTAGWQETQYF.

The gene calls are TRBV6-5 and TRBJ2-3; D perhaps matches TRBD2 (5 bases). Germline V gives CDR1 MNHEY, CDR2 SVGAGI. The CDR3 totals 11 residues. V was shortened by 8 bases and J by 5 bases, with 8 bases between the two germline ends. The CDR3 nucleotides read TGTGCCAGCCGCCGGGGAGATACGCAGTATTTT. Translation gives CASRRGDTQYF.